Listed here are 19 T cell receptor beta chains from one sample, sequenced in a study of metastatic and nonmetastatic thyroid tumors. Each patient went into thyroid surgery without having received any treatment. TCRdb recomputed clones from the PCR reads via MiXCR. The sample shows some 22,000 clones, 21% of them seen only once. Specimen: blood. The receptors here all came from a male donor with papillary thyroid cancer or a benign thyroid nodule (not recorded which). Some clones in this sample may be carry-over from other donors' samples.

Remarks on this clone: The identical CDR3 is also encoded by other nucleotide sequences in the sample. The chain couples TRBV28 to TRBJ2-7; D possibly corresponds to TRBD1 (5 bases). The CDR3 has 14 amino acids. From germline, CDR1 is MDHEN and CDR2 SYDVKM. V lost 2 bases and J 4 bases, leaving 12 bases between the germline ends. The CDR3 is CASSLEATVYEQYF. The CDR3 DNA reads TGTGCCAGCAGTTTAGAGGCGACAGTATACGAGCAGTACTTC.

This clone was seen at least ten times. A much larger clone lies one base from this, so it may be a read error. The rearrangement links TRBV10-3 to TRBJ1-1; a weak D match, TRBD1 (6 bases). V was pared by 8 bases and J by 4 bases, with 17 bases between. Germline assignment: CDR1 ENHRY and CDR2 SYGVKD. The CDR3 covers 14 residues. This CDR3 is CAIGPTGMGTEAFF. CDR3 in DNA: TGTGCCATCGGTCCGACAGGCATGGGCACTGAAGCTTTCTTT.

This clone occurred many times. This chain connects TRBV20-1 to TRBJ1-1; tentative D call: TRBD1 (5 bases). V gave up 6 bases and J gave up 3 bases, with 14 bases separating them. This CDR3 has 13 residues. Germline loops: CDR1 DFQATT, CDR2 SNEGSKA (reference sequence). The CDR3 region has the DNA TGCAGTGCGGGGAGGGGCGAGGACACTGAAGCTTTCTTT. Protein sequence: CSAGRGEDTEAFF.

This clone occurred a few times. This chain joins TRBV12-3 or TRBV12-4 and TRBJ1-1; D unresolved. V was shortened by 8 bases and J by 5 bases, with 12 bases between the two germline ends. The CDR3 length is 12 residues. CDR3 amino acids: CASHGDCTEAFF. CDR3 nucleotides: TGTGCCAGCCATGGGGATTGTACTGAAGCTTTCTTT.

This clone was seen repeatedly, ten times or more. The CDR3 protein is CAISERLSYGGPNEKLFF. CDR3 sequence (DNA): TGTGCCATCAGTGAGCGATTGAGCTATGGGGGACCTAATGAAAAACTGTTTTTT. The chain employs TRBV10-3 and TRBJ1-4, with D perhaps matching TRBD1 (5 bases). Between the trimmed V and J ends, which lost 2 bases and 3 bases, there was a span of 19 bases. The germline V gene encodes CDR1 ENHRY and CDR2 SYGVKD. The CDR3 covers 18 residues.

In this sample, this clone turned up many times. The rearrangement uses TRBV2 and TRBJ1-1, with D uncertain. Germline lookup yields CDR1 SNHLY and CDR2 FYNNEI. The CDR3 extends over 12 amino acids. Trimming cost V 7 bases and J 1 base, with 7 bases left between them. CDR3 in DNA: TGTGCCAGCACGTCGGAGAACACTGAAGCTTTCTTT. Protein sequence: CASTSENTEAFF.

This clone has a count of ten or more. CDR3 in amino acids: CASSLGGVGNIQYF. CDR3 DNA sequence: TGTGCCAGCAGCTTAGGGGGGGTAGGAAACATTCAGTACTTC. The chain recombines TRBV11-2 with TRBJ2-4; D possibly corresponds to TRBD2 (6 bases). CDR3 size: 14 residues. From germline, CDR1 is SGHAT and CDR2 FQNNGV. Deletions cut 1 base from V and 6 bases from J, with 10 bases between.

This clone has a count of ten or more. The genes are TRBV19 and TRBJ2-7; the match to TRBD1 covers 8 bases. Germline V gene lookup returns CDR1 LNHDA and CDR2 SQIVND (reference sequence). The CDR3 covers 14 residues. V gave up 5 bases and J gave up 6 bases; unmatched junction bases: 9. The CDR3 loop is CASSDPGQVIEQYF. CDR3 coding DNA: TGTGCCAGTAGTGACCCGGGACAGGTTATCGAGCAGTACTTC.

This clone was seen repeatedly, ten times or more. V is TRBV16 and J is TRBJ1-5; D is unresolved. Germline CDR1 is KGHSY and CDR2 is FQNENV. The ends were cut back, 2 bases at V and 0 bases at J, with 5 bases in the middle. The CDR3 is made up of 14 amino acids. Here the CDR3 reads CASSQRYSNQPQHF. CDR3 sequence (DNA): TGTGCCAGCAGCCAAAGGTATAGCAATCAGCCCCAGCATTTT.

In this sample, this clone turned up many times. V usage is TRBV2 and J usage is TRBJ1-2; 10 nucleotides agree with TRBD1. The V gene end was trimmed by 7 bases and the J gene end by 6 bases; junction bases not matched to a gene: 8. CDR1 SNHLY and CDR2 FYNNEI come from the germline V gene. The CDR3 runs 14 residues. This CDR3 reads CASISGQGIDGYTF. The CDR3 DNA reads TGTGCCAGCATTTCGGGACAGGGGATCGATGGCTACACCTTC.

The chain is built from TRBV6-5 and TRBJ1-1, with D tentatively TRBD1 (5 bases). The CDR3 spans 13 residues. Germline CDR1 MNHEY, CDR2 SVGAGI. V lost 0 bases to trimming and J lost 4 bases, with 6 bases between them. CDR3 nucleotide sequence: TGTGCCAGCAGTTACTCGCAGGGCACTGAAGCTTTCTTT. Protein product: CASSYSQGTEAFF.

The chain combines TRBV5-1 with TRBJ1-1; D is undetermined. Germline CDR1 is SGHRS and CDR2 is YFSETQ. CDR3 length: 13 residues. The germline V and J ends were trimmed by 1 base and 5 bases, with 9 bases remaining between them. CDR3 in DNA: TGCGCCAGCAGCTTGTCCCGGGGAACTGAAGCTTTCTTT. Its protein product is CASSLSRGTEAFF.

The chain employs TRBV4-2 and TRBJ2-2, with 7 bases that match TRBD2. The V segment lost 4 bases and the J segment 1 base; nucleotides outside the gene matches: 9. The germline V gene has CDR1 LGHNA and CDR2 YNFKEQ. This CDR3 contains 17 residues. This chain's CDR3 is CASSPGLNPQNTGELFF. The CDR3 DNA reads TGTGCCAGCAGCCCGGGACTAAACCCTCAGAACACCGGGGAGCTGTTTTTT.

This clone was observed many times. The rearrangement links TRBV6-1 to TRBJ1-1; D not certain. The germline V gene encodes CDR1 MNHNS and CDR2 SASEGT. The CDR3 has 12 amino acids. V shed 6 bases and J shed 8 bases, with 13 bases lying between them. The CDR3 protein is CASSPTGLEAFF. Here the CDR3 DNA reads TGTGCCAGCAGCCCAACGGGCTTGGAAGCTTTCTTT.

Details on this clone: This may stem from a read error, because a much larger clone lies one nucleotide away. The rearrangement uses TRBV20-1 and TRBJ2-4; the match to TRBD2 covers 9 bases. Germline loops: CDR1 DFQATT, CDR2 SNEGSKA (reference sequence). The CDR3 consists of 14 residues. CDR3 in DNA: TGCAGTGCCGCACTTAGCGGGAGTGGTAACATTCGGTACTTC. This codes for CSAALSGSGNIRYF.

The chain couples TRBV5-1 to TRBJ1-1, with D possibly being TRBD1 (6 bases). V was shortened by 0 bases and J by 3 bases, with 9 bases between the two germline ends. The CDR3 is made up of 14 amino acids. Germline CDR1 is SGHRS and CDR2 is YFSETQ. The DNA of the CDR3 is TGCGCCAGCAGCTTGGCCGGGGGCTACACTGAAGCTTTCTTT. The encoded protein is CASSLAGGYTEAFF.

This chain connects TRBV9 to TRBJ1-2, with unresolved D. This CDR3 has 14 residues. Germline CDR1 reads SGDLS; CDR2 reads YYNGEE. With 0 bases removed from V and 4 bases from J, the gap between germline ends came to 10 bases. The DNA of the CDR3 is TGTGCCAGCAGCGTAGATAGCGGGCTCTATGGCTACACCTTC. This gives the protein CASSVDSGLYGYTF.

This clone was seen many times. The CDR3 is CASSEFGTGGVEQYF. DNA for the CDR3: TGCGCCAGCAGTGAGTTTGGGACAGGGGGCGTCGAGCAGTACTTC. The chain combines TRBV10-1 with TRBJ2-7, with 12 bases lining up with TRBD1. This CDR3 comprises 15 residues. Germline assignment: CDR1 WNHNN and CDR2 SYGVQD (reference sequence). V lost 1 base to trimming and J lost 6 bases; unmatched junction nucleotides: 4.

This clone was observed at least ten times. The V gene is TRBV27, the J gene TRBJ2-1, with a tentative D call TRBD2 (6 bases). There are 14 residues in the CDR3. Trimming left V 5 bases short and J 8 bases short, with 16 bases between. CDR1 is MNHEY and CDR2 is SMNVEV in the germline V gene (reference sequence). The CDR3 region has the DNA TGTGCCAGCAGTCCTTTAATCGGGGGTTATGAGCAGTTCTTC. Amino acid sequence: CASSPLIGGYEQFF.